Listed below are T cell receptor beta chains from one sample, sequenced in a study of response to subunit inactivated influenza vaccine. One entry per CDR3 protein results from TCRdb running MiXCR on the RT-PCR reads. The table records hundreds of thousands of distinct CDR3 sequences, around 14% of them present only once. The source material was PBMCs from blood, sampled 12 days after vaccination. The origin of the receptors is a man between 50 and 59 years old who received an inactivated influenza vaccine. The CDR3 runs from the conserved cysteine through the conserved F or W. D genes are given only for firm matches. A clone size is listed for some rows: how often the clone was seen (once, few, many), or a class if it is expanded.

>few|TRBD2|TRBV20-1|TRBJ2-5
CSASIPLAGFQETQYF
TGCAGTGCTTCGATACCACTAGCGGGGTTTCAAGAGACCCAGTACTTC
>few|.|TRBV20-1|TRBJ2-1
CSASGSGSYNEQFF
TGCAGTGCTAGCGGGAGCGGCTCCTACAATGAGCAGTTCTTC
>few|.|TRBV4-3|TRBJ1-2
CASSPTWKGRVGYTF
TGCGCCAGCAGCCCCACATGGAAAGGGAGGGTTGGCTACACCTTC
>few|TRBD1|TRBV4-2|TRBJ1-2
CASSEGAGTGEGYTF
TGTGCCAGCAGCGAAGGGGCAGGGACAGGGGAGGGCTACACCTTC
>few|.|TRBV20-1|TRBJ2-1
CSASSPGAGEQFF
TGCAGTGCTAGTTCCCCAGGGGCCGGTGAGCAGTTCTTC
>.|.|TRBV15|TRBJ1-4
CATSRYQQGGEKLFF
TGTGCCACCAGCAGATATCAACAGGGTGGAGAAAAACTGTTTTTT
>.|.|TRBV10-3|TRBJ1-1
CAISERGGQAFF
TGTGCCATCAGTGAGCGTGGGGGGCAAGCTTTCTTT
>.|TRBD1|TRBV6-5|TRBJ2-7
CASSYWTGGDGAYEQYF
TGTGCCAGCAGTTACTGGACAGGGGGCGACGGGGCCTACGAGCAGTACTTC
>few|TRBD2|TRBV5-1|TRBJ2-1
CASSLGTGGPNEQFF
TGCGCCAGCAGCTTGGGGACGGGGGGGCCAAATGAGCAGTTCTTC
>few|.|TRBV20-1|TRBJ1-6
CSARDWQGTTYNSPLHF
TGCAGTGCTAGAGATTGGCAGGGGACCACCTATAATTCACCCCTCCACTTT
>few|TRBD2|TRBV7-9|TRBJ2-1
CASSSPGTSGTKEQFF
TGTGCCAGCAGCTCTCCTGGGACTAGCGGGACGAAGGAGCAGTTCTTC
>few|TRBD1|TRBV11-2|TRBJ2-1
CASSRHRGQGYEQFF
TGTGCCAGCAGCCGCCACAGGGGCCAAGGGTATGAGCAGTTCTTC
>.|.|TRBV6-2/TRBV6-3|TRBJ1-1
CASSRLRQRIVNTEAFF
TGTGCCAGCAGCCGACTTAGACAGCGGATTGTGAACACTGAAGCTTTCTTT
>few|TRBD1|TRBV24-1|TRBJ1-5
CATSEQGGQPQHF
TGTGCCACCAGTGAACAGGGGGGTCAGCCCCAGCATTTT
>few|TRBD2|TRBV20-1|TRBJ2-7
CSSETSGTYEQYF
TGCAGTTCGGAGACTAGCGGTACCTACGAGCAGTACTTC
>few|TRBD2|TRBV20-1|TRBJ2-7
CSASPTSGSYEQYF
TGCAGTGCTAGTCCGACTAGCGGCTCCTACGAGCAGTACTTC
>few|.|TRBV20-1|TRBJ2-1
CSASGESSYNEQFF
TGCAGTGCGAGTGGCGAGAGCTCCTACAATGAGCAGTTCTTC
>few|.|TRBV6-2/TRBV6-3|TRBJ1-1
CASSYAATEAFF
TGTGCCAGCAGTTACGCAGCCACTGAAGCTTTCTTT
>few|.|TRBV20-1|TRBJ2-1
CSAAHRSSYNEQFF
TGCAGTGCTGCCCACAGGAGCTCCTACAATGAGCAGTTCTTC
>few|TRBD2|TRBV6-1|TRBJ2-1
CASSEWGLAGSRDNEQFF
TGTGCCAGCAGTGAATGGGGGCTAGCGGGAAGTAGGGACAATGAGCAGTTCTTC
>.|TRBD2|TRBV20-1|TRBJ2-1
CSARFRLAGGPHRDEQFF
TGCAGTGCTAGATTCCGGCTAGCGGGGGGGCCTCACAGGGATGAGCAGTTCTTC
>.|.|TRBV3-1|TRBJ2-5
CASSQHGGEETQYF
TGTGCCAGCAGCCAGCATGGGGGAGAAGAGACCCAGTACTTC
>.|.|TRBV24-1|TRBJ2-5
CATSDYGTKIQETQYF
TGTGCCACCAGTGATTACGGGACGAAAATCCAAGAGACCCAGTACTTC